The clone carrying this TCR beta chain was counted many times. The CDR3 is 14 residues long. The germline gives CDR1 DFQATT, CDR2 SNEGSKA (reference sequence). V lost 3 bases and J lost 0, with 10 bases in between. This entry is derived from a study of identical twins. From the 5' RACE reads, TCRdb called clonotypes with MiXCR, one entry per CDR3 protein. The sample includes roughly 720,000 distinct CDR3 sequences, 18% of them seen just once. These data were likewise used in another study, on T cells expressing NK-cell markers. That source reports: According to the study, TCR beta repertoires originated from sorted CD3+CD56+NKG2C+, CD3+CD56+NKG2C- and CD3+CD56-NKG2C+ T cells.

The chain recombines TRBV20-1 with TRBJ2-3; D unclear. Sequencing was done on a sample of PBMCs. The sequence was collected from a woman aged 18-29 years in good health. CDR3 protein: CSARDLPSTDTQYF. Here the CDR3 DNA reads TGCAGTGCTAGGGATCTTCCTAGCACAGATACGCAGTATTTT.